This T cell receptor beta chain was sequenced in a study of Tregs in tolerant kidney transplant recipients. Study at large: An approximately 3-day belatacept mixed lymphocyte reaction, sometimes plus 5-day graft donor restimulation, preceded CD4+CD25+CD127- sorting. Recipient cells were told from donor cells by antibody staining.

Some clones are missing from TCRdb's copy, which holds only in-frame ones; the method was immunoSEQ multiplex PCR. The sample has around 30,000 clones, 82% seen once. Regarding this clone: Antigen: not known.

There are 12 residues in the CDR3. The V gene's germline CDR1 is SGHDN and CDR2 FVKESK. The V end lost 3 bases, the J end lost 8 bases, and 10 bases lay between the germline ends. The chain combines TRBV14 with TRBJ1-2; D gene uncertain. The receptor's source is a human donor in good health. Specimen: Tregs from blood cultured with allogeneic cells. This chain's CDR3 is CASSHGLSGYTF. The CDR3, as DNA: TGTGCCAGCAGCCATGGACTCTCGGGCTACACCTTC.